These 28 T cell receptor beta chains share one sample of origin, sequenced in a study of neurological immune-mediated disorders. The sample's time point: longitudinal time-point 3. A single record per CDR3 protein comes from TCRdb applying MiXCR to the 5' RACE reads. The table records 84,000 or so distinct CDR3 sequences, about 4.5% of them present only once. Sequencing used PBMCs. The receptors were sampled from a woman aged 60 to 75 with multiple sclerosis.

This clonotype occurred many times. The chain has TRBV20-1 and TRBJ2-1; D is uncertain. V lost 4 bases and J 2 bases, leaving 12 bases between the germline ends. This CDR3 spans 14 amino acids. Per the germline V gene, CDR1 is DFQATT and CDR2 is SNEGSKA (reference sequence). In DNA, the CDR3 is TGCAGTGCTAACGAAGGCAACCCCTACAATGAGCAGTTCTTC. It yields the protein CSANEGNPYNEQFF.

This clonotype appeared many times. This chain links TRBV20-1 with TRBJ1-4, with D perhaps TRBD1 (5 bases). This CDR3 region has 14 residues. V lost 4 bases and J lost 6, with 15 bases in between. Germline V lookup: CDR1 DFQATT, CDR2 SNEGSKA (reference sequence). The CDR3 DNA is TGCAGTGCTACTCCCACCGGGACGGATGAAAAACTGTTTTTT. The encoded protein is CSATPTGTDEKLFF.

This clonotype was seen many times. The chain joins TRBV4-2 to TRBJ1-1, with a possible D match to TRBD1 (5 bases). CDR1 and CDR2 (germline): LGHNA, YNFKEQ. Deletions cut 0 bases from V and 2 bases from J, with 10 bases between. CDR3 length equals 15 residues. The CDR3 sequence is CASSQEGGFNTEAFF. The DNA of the CDR3 is TGTGCCAGCAGCCAAGAGGGGGGATTCAACACTGAAGCTTTCTTT.

This clonotype has a count of ten or more. The rearrangement links TRBV29-1 to TRBJ2-5; D is undetermined. CDR3 length equals 11 residues. The ends were cut back, 4 bases at V and 5 bases at J, with 8 bases in the middle. Germline CDR1 reads SQVTM; CDR2 reads ANQGSEA. The CDR3 DNA sequence: TGCAGCGTTGTCTGGTGGGAGACCCAGTACTTC. Protein product: CSVVWWETQYF.

This clonotype was picked up many times. This chain connects TRBV6-6 to TRBJ2-7; D might be TRBD2 (5 bases). The CDR3 has 12 residues. Per the germline V gene, CDR1 is MNHNY and CDR2 is SVGAGI (reference sequence). Trimming left V 2 bases short and J 7 bases short, with 9 bases between. In DNA, the CDR3 is TGTGCCAGCAGTTACACGTCGGGAGAGCAGTACTTC. This encodes CASSYTSGEQYF.

About this clonotype itself: Just one base apart from a much larger clone, this may be a read error. The CDR3 protein is CATSVSTGETQYF. For the CDR3, the DNA is TGTGCCACCAGTGTATCAACTGGGGAGACCCAGTACTTC. This chain joins TRBV24-1 and TRBJ2-5, with no clear D. The ends were cut back, 5 bases at V and 5 bases at J, with 11 bases in the middle. Germline V gene data show CDR1 as KGHDR and CDR2 as SFDVKD. This CDR3 has 13 residues.

This clonotype was found many times. Here the CDR3 reads CSAGPTRGSPLHF. The CDR3, as DNA: TGCAGTGCCGGGCCCACCCGGGGTTCACCCCTCCACTTT. This sequence joins TRBV20-1 and TRBJ1-6, with D unresolved. Trimming shortened V by 6 bases and J by 9 bases, and 15 bases separated the two germline ends. In germline, CDR1 is DFQATT, CDR2 SNEGSKA (reference sequence). The CDR3 is made up of 13 amino acids.

There are many counts of this clonotype. The CDR3 loop is CASSLPSGGGSSTDTQYF. Here the CDR3 DNA reads TGCGCCAGCAGCTTGCCTAGCGGGGGGGGGAGTAGCACAGATACGCAGTATTTT. The chain recombines TRBV5-1 with TRBJ2-3; TRBD2 matches at 12 bases. CDR3 size: 18 residues. Trimming at V came to 1 base and at J to 0 bases, leaving 6 bases not matched to a gene. CDR1 and CDR2 (germline): SGHRS, YFSETQ.

This clonotype was seen many times. The CDR3 DNA follows: TGCGCCAGCAGCTTAATTGAGGAAAAGTTCTTC. As protein: CASSLIEEKFF. This chain connects TRBV5-1 to TRBJ2-1; D gene unclear. The CDR3 extends over 11 amino acids. Trimming removed 2 bases at V and 14 bases at J, with 11 bases between. Germline V gene lookup returns CDR1 SGHRS and CDR2 YFSETQ.

This clonotype was detected many times. The chain joins TRBV12-3 or TRBV12-4 to TRBJ1-1; the D gene is possibly TRBD1 (6 bases). V lost 6 bases and J lost 11, with 13 bases in between. The CDR3 contains 11 residues. The CDR3 region is CASRPRGKAFF. Written as DNA, the CDR3 is TGTGCCAGCAGACCCAGGGGCAAGGCTTTCTTT.

In its sample, this clonotype was seen many times. The chain employs TRBV5-1 and TRBJ1-2, with 8 nucleotides matching TRBD1. CDR1 SGHRS and CDR2 YFSETQ come from the germline V gene. The V segment lost 0 bases and the J segment 0 bases; nucleotides outside the gene matches: 10. This CDR3 comprises 18 residues. The CDR3 here is CASSLAAGTGSSNYGYTF. CDR3 nucleotide sequence: TGCGCCAGCAGCTTGGCCGCCGGGACAGGCTCTTCTAACTATGGCTACACCTTC.

This clonotype has at least ten counts. The chain is built from TRBV7-2 and TRBJ2-2, with TRBD2 matching over 10 bases. CDR1 SGHTA and CDR2 FQGNSA come from the germline V gene. This CDR3 spans 17 amino acids. Germline trimming cut 2 bases from V and 2 bases from J; bases unmatched to any gene: 5. CDR3 loop: CASSLFSGGSNTGELFF. The CDR3 nucleotides read TGTGCCAGCAGCTTATTTAGCGGGGGGTCTAACACCGGGGAGCTGTTTTTT.

This clonotype came up many times. The DNA of the CDR3 is TGTGCCTGGAGTGTACAGGGGCAGCCCCAGCATTTT. Translated: CAWSVQGQPQHF. This rearrangement joins TRBV30 to TRBJ1-5; TRBD1 agrees at 7 bases. The length of the CDR3 is 12 residues. Germline V gives CDR1 GTSNPN, CDR2 SVGIG (reference sequence). J lost 7 bases, V lost 0 bases, and 0 bases had no gene match.

The sample holds many counts of this clonotype. J is TRBJ2-5 and V is TRBV6-1; 9 bases fit TRBD1. V gave up 6 bases and J gave up 5 bases; unmatched junction bases: 4. Germline assignment: CDR1 MNHNS and CDR2 SASEGT. The length of the CDR3 is 13 residues. As DNA, the CDR3 is TGTGCCAGCAGCTCAGGACAGGGGGAGACCCAGTACTTC. It is translated as CASSSGQGETQYF.

This clonotype was seen at least ten times. V gene TRBV7-9 combines with J gene TRBJ1-4; TRBD1 might be the D (5 bases). The CDR3 sequence is 15 residues long. Germline V lookup: CDR1 SEHNR, CDR2 FQNEAQ (reference sequence). Trimming stripped 2 bases from V and 4 bases from J, with 11 bases between. The CDR3 bases are TGTGCCAGCAGCTTACCCGGGGCCGGTAATGAAAAACTGTTTTTT. This codes for CASSLPGAGNEKLFF.

This clonotype has ten or more counts. The genes are TRBV5-1 and TRBJ1-4, with a possible D match to TRBD1 (5 bases). This CDR3 region has 16 residues. Between the trimmed V and J ends, which lost 4 bases and 1 base, there was a span of 14 bases. Germline CDR1 SGHRS, CDR2 YFSETQ. CDR3 sequence (DNA): TGCGCCAGCAGCCCTCCCTTGGGGGGAACTAATGAAAAACTGTTTTTT. It translates to CASSPPLGGTNEKLFF.

Many counts were recorded for this clonotype. The chain uses TRBV7-2 and TRBJ2-3; D possibly corresponds to TRBD2 (6 bases). Looked up from germline, CDR1 is SGHTA and CDR2 is FQGNSA. V was trimmed by 5 bases and J by 6 bases, leaving 12 bases between them. CDR3 length equals 13 residues. CDR3 loop: CASSPSGGDTQYF. CDR3 nucleotide sequence: TGTGCCAGCAGCCCATCTGGGGGGGATACGCAGTATTTT.

In this sample, this clonotype turned up many times. The chain couples TRBV20-1 to TRBJ2-7; D assignment may be TRBD1 or TRBD2 (5 bases each). The CDR3 runs 14 residues. CDR1 DFQATT and CDR2 SNEGSKA come from the germline V gene (reference sequence). Trimming pared 5 bases from V and 4 bases from J, leaving 18 bases between. The CDR3 DNA follows: TGCAGTGCTCACACCGGGACCGCCAGTTACGAGCAGTACTTC. Amino acids: CSAHTGTASYEQYF.

This clonotype was observed at least ten times. The chain is built from TRBV5-6 and TRBJ2-1; D is ambiguous. The CDR3 loop spans 12 amino acids. Germline V gene data show CDR1 as SGHDT and CDR2 as YYEEEE. With 1 base removed from V and 7 bases from J, the gap between germline ends came to 6 bases. Here the CDR3 reads CASSLRRNEQFF. The CDR3, as DNA: TGTGCCAGCAGCTTGAGGCGTAATGAGCAGTTCTTC. Full variable domain (remainder filled in from reference TRBV5-6 and TRBJ2-1): DAGVTQSPTHLIKTRGQQVTLRCSPKSGHDTVSWYQQALGQGPQFIFQYYEEEERQRGNFPDRFSGHQFPNYSSELNVNALLLGDSALYLCASSLRRNEQFFGPGTRLTVL.

This clonotype was seen at least ten times. This sequence joins TRBV12-3 or TRBV12-4 and TRBJ1-1; 7 nucleotides align to TRBD1. This CDR3 contains 15 residues. Trimming removed 2 bases from V and 5 bases from J; junction bases left unmatched: 8. DNA for the CDR3: TGTGCCAGCAGTTTAATGGCAGGGGGGGGTACTGAAGCTTTCTTT. Its protein is CASSLMAGGGTEAFF.

Ten or more counts support this clonotype. The chain combines TRBV20-1 with TRBJ1-5; perhaps TRBD1 as D (6 bases). There are 14 residues in the CDR3. Germline V CDR1 and CDR2: DFQATT, SNEGSKA (reference sequence). With 3 bases removed from V and 4 bases from J, the gap between germline ends came to 13 bases. The CDR3 here is CSASHKGGNQPQHF. The CDR3 nucleotides read TGCAGTGCTAGTCACAAAGGGGGAAATCAGCCCCAGCATTTT.

This clonotype was seen many times. CDR3 nucleotide sequence: TGCAGCGCTGGAACCGTGACGGGTACCTTGGACGAGCAGTACTTC. Translated, it gives CSAGTVTGTLDEQYF. The chain couples TRBV29-1 to TRBJ2-7; D gene ambiguous. The CDR3 loop spans 15 amino acids. Germline V gene lookup returns CDR1 SQVTM and CDR2 ANQGSEA. Trimming removed 7 bases from V and 5 bases from J, with 24 bases in between.

Comment on this clonotype: The missing conserved phenylalanine or tryptophan at the end of this CDR3 makes a read error likely. The chain has TRBV20-1 and TRBJ2-2, with D perhaps being TRBD1 or TRBD2 (5 bases each). V was pared by 7 bases and J by 5 bases, with 11 bases between. This CDR3 is built from 12 residues. The germline V gene has CDR1 DFQATT and CDR2 SNEGSKA (reference sequence). The DNA of the CDR3 is TGCAGTGGGACTGGGGGTACCGGGGAGCTGTTTTGT. Its protein is CSGTGGTGELFC.

This clonotype occurred many times. The rearrangement uses TRBV2 and TRBJ1-2; a possible D gene is TRBD1 (5 bases). Trimming took off 10 bases at V and 7 bases at J, with 13 bases between the two ends. From germline, CDR1 is SNHLY and CDR2 FYNNEI. This CDR3 spans 11 amino acids. In nucleotides, the CDR3 is TGTGCCAACTCGGGGCCGGTTGGCTACACCTTC. This codes for CANSGPVGYTF.

In this sample, this clonotype turned up many times. The rearrangement links TRBV3-1 to TRBJ2-1; TRBD2 might be the D (6 bases). CDR1 and CDR2 (germline): LGHDT, YNNKEL (reference sequence). V was pared by 1 base and J by 3 bases, with 7 bases between. CDR3 length equals 14 residues. The CDR3 region has the DNA TGTGCCAGCAGCCAAGGCGGGGACTACAATGAGCAGTTCTTC. Translation gives CASSQGGDYNEQFF.

By sample share, this clonotype is medium-sized. This chain links TRBV5-1 with TRBJ1-1; the D gene is possibly TRBD1 (5 bases). V was shortened by 4 bases and J by 7 bases, with 8 bases between the two germline ends. This CDR3 is 11 amino acids long. Germline V gene sequence: CDR1 SGHRS, CDR2 YFSETQ. CDR3 residues: CASSDSIEAFF. The CDR3 DNA follows: TGCGCCAGCAGCGACAGTATTGAAGCTTTCTTT.

This chain connects TRBV25-1 to TRBJ2-2; TRBD2 aligns across 9 bases. Germline values: CDR1 MGHDK, CDR2 SYGVNS. This CDR3 contains 15 residues. The ends lost 6 bases at V and 4 bases at J; junction bases unmatched: 6. For the CDR3, the DNA is TGTGCCAGCAGGGTTAGCGGGGGCGGCACCGGGGAGCTGTTTTTT. It codes for CASRVSGGGTGELFF.

This clonotype has a count of ten or more. The chain has TRBV11-3 and TRBJ2-3, with 9 bases aligning to TRBD1. This CDR3 is 15 amino acids long. The V gene end was trimmed by 5 bases and the J gene end by 3 bases; junction bases not matched to a gene: 6. Germline CDR1 is SGHNT and CDR2 is YENEEA. The CDR3 protein is CASSGGTGYTDTQYF. CDR3 coding DNA: TGTGCCAGCAGCGGCGGGACAGGGTATACAGATACGCAGTATTTT.